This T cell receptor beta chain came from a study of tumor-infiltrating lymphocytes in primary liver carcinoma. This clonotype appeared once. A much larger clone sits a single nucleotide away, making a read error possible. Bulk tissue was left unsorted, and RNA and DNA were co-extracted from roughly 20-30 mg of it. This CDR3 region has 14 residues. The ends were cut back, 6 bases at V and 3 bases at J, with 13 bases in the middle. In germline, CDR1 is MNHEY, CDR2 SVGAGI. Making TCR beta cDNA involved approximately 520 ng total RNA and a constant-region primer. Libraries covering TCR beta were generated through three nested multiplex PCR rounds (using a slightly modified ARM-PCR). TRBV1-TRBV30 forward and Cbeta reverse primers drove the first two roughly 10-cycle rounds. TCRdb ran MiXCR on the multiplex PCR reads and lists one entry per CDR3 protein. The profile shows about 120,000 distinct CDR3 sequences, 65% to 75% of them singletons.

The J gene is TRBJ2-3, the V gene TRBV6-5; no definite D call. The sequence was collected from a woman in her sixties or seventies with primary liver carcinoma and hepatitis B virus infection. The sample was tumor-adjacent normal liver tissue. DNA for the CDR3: TGTGCCAGCAGCAATGGCTGGGGAACAGATACGCAGTATTTT. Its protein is CASSNGWGTDTQYF.